The present T cell receptor beta chain was sequenced within a study of shared clonotypes between healthy human individuals. Measured with immunoSEQ multiplex PCR; TCRdb has only the in-frame clones, and not every one. Among 2 million to 3 million clones listed, more than 85% were seen once. Regarding this clone: Its cognate antigen is unknown.

Germline V CDR1 and CDR2: SEHNR, FQNEAQ (reference sequence). CDR3 size: 14 residues. Trimming cost V 7 bases and J 4 bases, with 16 bases left between them. Study conclusions and caveats: An expected dependence of interdonor clonotype sharing on sequencing depth was noted. The study generally estimated greater richness for naive than memory subsets.

Sequences were obtained from naive CD4+ T cells from PBMCs. Subset noted: CD45RA+ positively selected. The receptor was isolated from a man younger than 35 in good health. Some clones in this sample may be carry-over from other donors' samples. This rearrangement joins TRBV7-9 to TRBJ1-2, with TRBD1 as a possible D gene (5 bases). CDR3 residues: CASTNREGFYGYTF. CDR3 coding DNA: TGTGCCAGCACCAATCGCGAGGGGTTCTATGGCTACACCTTC.